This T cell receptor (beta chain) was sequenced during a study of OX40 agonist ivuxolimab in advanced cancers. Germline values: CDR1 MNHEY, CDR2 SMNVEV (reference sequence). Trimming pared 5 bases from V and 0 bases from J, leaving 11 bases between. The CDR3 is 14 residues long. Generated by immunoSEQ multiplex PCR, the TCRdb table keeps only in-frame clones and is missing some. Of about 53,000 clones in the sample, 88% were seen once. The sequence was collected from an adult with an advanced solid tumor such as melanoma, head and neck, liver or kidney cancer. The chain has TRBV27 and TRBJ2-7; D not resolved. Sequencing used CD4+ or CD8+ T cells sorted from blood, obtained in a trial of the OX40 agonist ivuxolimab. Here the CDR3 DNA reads TGTGCCAGCAGTCCCAAACCGAGCTCCTACGAGCAGTACTTC. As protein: CASSPKPSSYEQYF.